Presented here are 16 T cell receptor beta chains from one specimen sequenced in a study of patients and donors after allogeneic stem cell transplantation. Each CDR3 protein is one row after TCRdb ran MiXCR on the RT-PCR reads. The profile shows approximately 160,000 distinct CDR3 sequences, 24% of them singletons. The sequencing input was blood, either unsorted or a sorted T cell fraction (not recorded which). The receptor set was obtained from a human donor who was either an allogeneic HSCT recipient or a stem cell or donor lymphocyte infusion donor (not recorded which). It is not recorded whose cells these are; they may come from a transplant donor.

This clonotype has more than one count but fewer than ten. This rearrangement joins TRBV10-3 to TRBJ1-1; no clear D gene. The CDR3 contains 15 residues. V dropped 6 bases and J dropped 2 bases, with 16 bases sitting between them. CDR1 ENHRY and CDR2 SYGVKD come from the germline V gene. The CDR3 sequence: CAISGPSGVNTEAFF. CDR3 in DNA: TGTGCCATCAGCGGACCCTCTGGGGTAAACACTGAAGCTTTCTTT.

The table lists this clonotype with a few counts. The V call is TRBV6-6, the J call TRBJ1-4, with 10 bases lining up with TRBD1. The germline V gene has CDR1 MNHNY and CDR2 SVGAGI (reference sequence). The ends lost 5 bases at V and 6 bases at J; junction bases unmatched: 6. The CDR3 contains 15 residues. CDR3 amino acids: CASSVRDRGDEKLFF. For the CDR3, the DNA is TGTGCCAGCAGTGTCCGGGACAGGGGCGATGAAAAACTGTTTTTT.

V usage is TRBV14 and J usage is TRBJ2-7, with TRBD2 identical over 13 bases. J gave up 4 bases and V 0 bases, and 6 bases lay outside the gene matches. The CDR3 extends over 17 amino acids. Germline CDR1 and CDR2: SGHDN and FVKESK. CDR3 amino acids: CASSQEWTSGSRYEQYF. CDR3 coding DNA: TGTGCCAGCAGCCAAGAATGGACTAGCGGGAGTAGGTACGAGCAGTACTTC. The complete variable domain, with remaining parts taken from reference TRBV14 and TRBJ2-7, reads EAGVTQFPSHSVIEKGQTVTLRCDPISGHDNLYWYRRVMGKEIKFLLHFVKESKQDESGMPNNRFLAERTGGTYSTLKVQPAELEDSGVYFCASSQEWTSGSRYEQYFGPGTRLTVT.

J is TRBJ1-4 and V is TRBV5-1; 7 bases match TRBD1. This CDR3 comprises 12 residues. Unmatched junction bases numbered 3, after V lost 0 bases and J lost 13 bases. Germline CDR1 SGHRS, CDR2 YFSETQ. The CDR3 protein is CASSLGGGSLFF. The CDR3 DNA follows: TGCGCCAGCAGCTTGGGAGGGGGCTCACTGTTTTTT. Supplemented by reference TRBV5-1 and TRBJ1-4, the full variable domain reads KAGVTQTPRYLIKTRGQQVTLSCSPISGHRSVSWYQQTPGQGLQFLFEYFSETQRNKGNFPGRFSGRQFSNSRSEMNVSTLELGDSALYLCASSLGGGSLFFGSGTQLSVL.

This clonotype was counted a few times. V and J are TRBV4-1 and TRBJ2-1, with 8 positions matching TRBD2. The germline V gene encodes CDR1 MGHRA and CDR2 YSYEKL. CDR3 size: 13 residues. J was trimmed by 9 bases and V by 1 base; bases with no gene match: 2. The chain's CDR3 is CASSQGTSREQFF. DNA of the CDR3: TGCGCCAGCAGCCAAGGGACTAGCCGTGAGCAGTTCTTC.

The rearrangement uses TRBV3-1 and TRBJ2-2, with no clear D. V was clipped by 4 bases and J by 1 base, with 10 bases between them. The CDR3 is made up of 15 amino acids. Germline V lookup: CDR1 LGHDT, CDR2 YNNKEL (reference sequence). DNA for the CDR3: TGTGCCAGCAGCCTGTTTGGCAGGAACACCGGGGAGCTGTTTTTT. It codes for CASSLFGRNTGELFF.

The chain has TRBV20-1 and TRBJ2-1; 8 nucleotides match TRBD2. V trimming: 0 bases; J trimming: 9 bases; junction bases outside the gene matches: 10. The germline V gene has CDR1 DFQATT and CDR2 SNEGSKA (reference sequence). The CDR3 covers 15 residues. As DNA, the CDR3 is TGCAGTGCTAGAGAAAAGCGGGAGTGGGATACTGAGCAGTTCTTC. It codes for CSAREKREWDTEQFF.

This chain links TRBV6-5 with TRBJ1-2; D gene unclear. The CDR3 contains 13 residues. V was pared by 1 base and J by 2 bases, with 5 bases between. Looked up from germline, CDR1 is MNHEY and CDR2 is SVGAGI. CDR3 residues: CASSYFNNYGYTF. CDR3 bases: TGTGCCAGCAGTTACTTCAACAACTATGGCTACACCTTC.

This clonotype was counted between two and nine times. CDR3 nucleotides: TGTGCCAGCAGCCAAGATTCTCCCAGCGGGAGTAAAGAGACCCAGTACTTC. As protein: CASSQDSPSGSKETQYF. The rearrangement uses TRBV4-2 and TRBJ2-5, with TRBD2 matching over 8 bases. With 0 bases clipped from V and 3 bases from J, the junction kept 9 bases outside the gene matches. Germline CDR1 LGHNA, CDR2 YNFKEQ. The CDR3 has 17 amino acids.

The chain uses TRBV18 and TRBJ2-3, with D unclear. V shed 6 bases and J shed 2 bases, with 18 bases lying between them. The CDR3 is made up of 16 amino acids. Germline values: CDR1 KGHSH, CDR2 LQKENI. The CDR3 loop is CASSVQSSGITDTQYF. As DNA, the CDR3 is TGTGCCAGCTCGGTACAGTCGTCAGGAATCACAGATACGCAGTATTTT.

The V gene is TRBV5-4, the J gene TRBJ2-1; possibly TRBD2 for D (6 bases). The V gene lost 0 bases and the J gene lost 12 bases, with 25 bases spanning the gap. The V gene's germline CDR1 is SGHNT and CDR2 YYREEE (reference sequence). The CDR3 sequence is 17 residues long. DNA for the CDR3: TGTGCCAGCAGCTTGGACCTCCCGGGGGAACTCGCCTGCGGGCAGTTCTTC. It is translated as CASSLDLPGELACGQFF.

This rearrangement joins TRBV12-3 or TRBV12-4 to TRBJ2-7; weak D call: TRBD1 (5 bases). V shed 3 bases and J shed 3 bases, with 12 bases lying between them. The CDR3 spans 14 residues. The CDR3 coding sequence is TGTGCCAGCAGTTTTACAGGTTCTGGCTACGAGCAGTACTTC. This sequence encodes CASSFTGSGYEQYF.

The genes are TRBV15 and TRBJ2-7; 8 nucleotides match TRBD1. Germline V lookup: CDR1 LNHNV, CDR2 YYDKDF (reference sequence). Losses at the gene ends were 2 bases for V and 6 bases for J; bases not matched to a gene: 9. The CDR3 runs to 15 residues. CDR3 DNA sequence: TGTGCCACCAGCAGAATGCGAAAGACAGGGGCCGAGCAGTACTTC. Protein: CATSRMRKTGAEQYF.

The chain carries TRBV12-3 or TRBV12-4 and TRBJ1-1; D is possibly TRBD1 (5 bases). Trimming stripped 4 bases from V and 3 bases from J, with 12 bases between. CDR3 length: 14 residues. CDR3: CASSSTIQDTEAFF. CDR3 in DNA: TGTGCCAGCAGTTCTACCATACAGGACACTGAAGCTTTCTTT.

This chain connects TRBV25-1 to TRBJ2-7; D is undetermined. CDR3 length: 12 residues. V was cut by 3 bases and J by 4 bases, with 7 bases left in between. Germline V gene sequence: CDR1 MGHDK, CDR2 SYGVNS. The CDR3 region is CASSDNGYEQYF. DNA of the CDR3: TGTGCCAGCAGTGATAACGGTTACGAGCAGTACTTC.

This chain uses TRBV9 with TRBJ2-1; 7 bases align to TRBD2. V lost 0 bases to trimming and J lost 4 bases; unmatched junction nucleotides: 4. CDR1 and CDR2 (germline): SGDLS, YYNGEE. The CDR3 has 15 amino acids. CDR3 DNA: TGTGCCAGCAGCGTAGGCGGGAGAAGTTACAATGAGCAGTTCTTC. Its protein product is CASSVGGRSYNEQFF.